This T cell receptor (beta chain) came from a study of CD8 T cells in ankylosing spondylitis. Study-wide results and caveats: Enrichment of disease-linked clones was reportedly significant in matched ankylosing spondylitis synovial fluid. Clones that were linked to disease were CD8+ and were relatively rare in peripheral blood.

Germline CDR1 is WSHSY and CDR2 is SAAADI. This CDR3 has 15 amino acids. V was pared by 5 bases and J by 3 bases, with 7 bases of the junction left unmatched. From the 5' RACE reads, TCRdb called clonotypes with MiXCR, one entry per CDR3 protein. The sample lists 150,000 or so distinct CDR3 sequences; 11% were seen once. This clonotype was counted at least ten times. Its antigen is as yet unknown. The rearrangement uses TRBV10-2 and TRBJ2-1; 7 bases agree with TRBD2. The sample was blood, either unsorted or a sorted T cell fraction (not recorded which). The TCR was taken from a male donor with ankylosing spondylitis or in good health (not recorded which). This CDR3 reads CASSPAREFYNEQFF. The CDR3 bases are TGCGCCAGCAGTCCTGCGCGGGAGTTCTACAATGAGCAGTTCTTC.